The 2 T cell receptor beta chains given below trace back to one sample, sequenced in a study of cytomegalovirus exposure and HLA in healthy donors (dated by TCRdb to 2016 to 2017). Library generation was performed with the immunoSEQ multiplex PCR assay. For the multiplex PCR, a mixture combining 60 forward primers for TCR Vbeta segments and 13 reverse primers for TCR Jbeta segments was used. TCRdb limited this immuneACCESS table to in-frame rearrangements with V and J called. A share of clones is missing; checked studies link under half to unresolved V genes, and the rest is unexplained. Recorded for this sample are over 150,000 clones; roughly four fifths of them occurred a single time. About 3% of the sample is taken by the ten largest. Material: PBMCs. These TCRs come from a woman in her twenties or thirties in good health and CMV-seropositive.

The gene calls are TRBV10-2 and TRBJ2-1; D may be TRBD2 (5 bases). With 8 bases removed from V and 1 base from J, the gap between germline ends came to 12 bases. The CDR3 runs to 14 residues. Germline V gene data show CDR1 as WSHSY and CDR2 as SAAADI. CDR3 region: CASSSGGSYNEQFF. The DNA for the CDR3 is TGCGCCAGCTCGAGCGGTGGGTCCTACAATGAGCAGTTCTTC.

The CDR3: CSVDRRLAADTQYF. The CDR3 nucleotides are TGCAGCGTTGACAGAAGACTAGCGGCAGATACGCAGTATTTT. This sequence joins TRBV29-1 and TRBJ2-3, with 9 bases that match TRBD2. Per the germline V gene, CDR1 is SQVTM and CDR2 is ANQGSEA. This CDR3 is built from 14 residues. V gave up 3 bases and J gave up 4 bases; unmatched junction bases: 5.